This TCR beta chain is drawn from a study of shared clonotypes between healthy human individuals. CD8 cells regarded as naive lacked CD45RO, were positively chosen for CCR7, and omitted terminally differentiated effector memory CD45RA+ cells. The healthy adult donors were HIV-negative and reported no recent acute infections or vaccinations. Per the original data handling: Filtering of immunoSEQ junctional sequences could not match full-length read filtering. Generated by immunoSEQ multiplex PCR, the TCRdb table keeps only in-frame clones and is missing some. V and J calls and clone size are those listed in that table; D and trimming were worked out from the DNA. Among around 1,900,000 clones, just under 95% were seen once, and the ten largest hold under 2%. The TCR comes from a man younger than 35 in good health. Some clones in this sample may be carry-over from other donors' samples. Material for sequencing was naive CD8+ T cells from PBMCs.

CDR3 sequence: CASIPGLPLYEQFF. For the CDR3, the DNA is TGTGCCAGCATACCGGGACTACCTCTCTATGAGCAGTTCTTC. The chain carries TRBV2 and TRBJ2-1; 7 bases are a match to TRBD2. Germline V lookup: CDR1 SNHLY, CDR2 FYNNEI. There are 14 residues in the CDR3. Trimming took 7 bases from V and 8 from J; bases not matched to a gene: 11. The variable domain in full, with the rest retrieved from reference TRBV2 and TRBJ2-1, is EPEVTQTPSHQVTQMGQEVILRCVPISNHLYFYWYRQILGQKVEFLVSFYNNEISEKSEIFDDQFSVERPDGSNFTLKIRSTKLEDSAMYFCASIPGLPLYEQFFGPGTRLTVL.